Presented here are 9 T cell receptor beta chains from one specimen sequenced in a study of blood T cell repertoires in COVID-19 (dated by TCRdb to 2019 to 2021). Library prep was done by the immunoSEQ multiplex PCR assay. As stored in TCRdb, this immuneACCESS dataset retains in-frame rearrangements with V and J assigned. A fraction of the clones does not appear; measured against another copy, unresolved V genes explain less than half of the discrepancy, and the remainder lacks a known reason. For this sample there are 130,000 or so clones; roughly four fifths appear just once. Roughly 12% of the sample is held by the ten biggest clonotypes. The sample taken for sequencing was peripheral blood. All receptors derive from a human donor in a cohort sampled during active COVID-19.

The genes are TRBV10-2 and TRBJ1-1, with TRBD1 matching 8 bases. The CDR3 length is 17 residues. J gave up 1 base and V 0 bases, and 7 bases lay outside the gene matches. Germline-derived CDR1 and CDR2 are WSHSY and SAAADI. In DNA form, the CDR3 reads TGCGCCAGCAGTGAGTCCCCCGGACAGGGCCCGAACACTGAAGCTTTCTTT. It translates to CASSESPGQGPNTEAFF.

The gene calls are TRBV3-1 (or the pseudogene TRBV3-2) and TRBJ2-7; 7 nucleotides agree with TRBD1. The germline V gene encodes CDR1 LGHDT and CDR2 YNNKEL (reference sequence). With 4 bases clipped from V and 3 bases from J, the junction kept 12 bases outside the gene matches. The CDR3 sequence is 16 residues long. CDR3 in DNA: TGTGCCAGCAGCCCCCGCTCAGGGGGATCAAGCTACGAGCAGTACTTC. It translates to CASSPRSGGSSYEQYF.

The gene calls are TRBV30 and TRBJ2-7, with D unresolved. CDR1 is GTSNPN and CDR2 is SVGIG in the germline V gene (reference sequence). V lost 2 bases and J lost 2, with 7 bases in between. This CDR3 region has 12 residues. The CDR3 region is CAWSSATYEQYF. CDR3 coding DNA: TGTGCCTGGAGTTCTGCTACCTACGAGCAGTACTTC.

The chain links TRBV2 to TRBJ1-5; possible D gene TRBD1, 5 bases. Deletions cut 6 bases from V and 5 bases from J, with 17 bases between. The length of the CDR3 is 15 residues. Per germline, CDR1 SNHLY and CDR2 FYNNEI. The CDR3 protein is CASSSREDPDQPQHF. CDR3 nucleotide sequence: TGTGCCAGCAGCAGCAGGGAGGATCCGGATCAGCCCCAGCATTTT.

The rearrangement uses TRBV4-2 and TRBJ2-1; maybe TRBD2 (6 bases). With 0 bases removed from V and 10 bases from J, the gap between germline ends came to 13 bases. This CDR3 is built from 14 residues. Germline V CDR1 and CDR2: LGHNA, YNFKEQ. CDR3 amino acids: CASSQEGAGREQFF. The CDR3 bases are TGTGCCAGCAGCCAAGAAGGGGCGGGACGCGAGCAGTTCTTC.

In nucleotides, the CDR3 is TGTGCCAGTAGTATTGTTAGGGGGCTTCGGTATGGCTACACCTTC. Translating gives CASSIVRGLRYGYTF. The rearrangement links TRBV19 to TRBJ1-2; TRBD1 matches 7 bases. CDR1 and CDR2 (germline): LNHDA, SQIVND (reference sequence). V dropped 3 bases and J dropped 5; count of bases not matched to a gene: 9. The CDR3 is 15 amino acids.

The rearrangement joins TRBV6-2 or TRBV6-3 to TRBJ2-3, with D uncertain. V was shortened by 0 bases and J by 2 bases, with 3 bases between the two germline ends. The CDR3 contains 13 residues. Germline V gene sequence: CDR1 MNHEY, CDR2 SVGEGT. CDR3 sequence: CASSYSHTDTQYF. In DNA, the CDR3 is TGTGCCAGCAGTTACTCCCACACAGATACGCAGTATTTT.

The chain recombines TRBV30 with TRBJ1-2; a possible D gene is TRBD1 (6 bases). Per germline, CDR1 GTSNPN and CDR2 SVGIG (reference sequence). CDR3 size: 14 residues. Between the trimmed V and J ends, which lost 3 bases and 5 bases, there was a span of 16 bases. This CDR3 is CAWSSQGNLYGYTF. In nucleotides, the CDR3 is TGTGCCTGGAGCTCACAGGGCAATTTATATGGCTACACCTTC.

This chain joins TRBV11-3 and TRBJ2-7, with 11 bases matching TRBD1. Germline V lookup: CDR1 SGHNT, CDR2 YENEEA. The V segment lost 2 bases and the J segment 5 bases; nucleotides outside the gene matches: 5. The CDR3 totals 15 residues. The CDR3 DNA follows: TGTGCCAGCAGCTTATCGGGGACAGGGGGACACGAGCAGTACTTC. This gives the protein CASSLSGTGGHEQYF.